This entry concerns a single T cell receptor (beta chain). What it binds is unknown. This record belongs to a study of T cells expressing NK-cell markers. This CDR3 has 12 residues. CDR1 is MDHEN, CDR2 SYDVKM, per germline. The study's findings and limits: The same clonotypes also predominated in the CD3+CD56-NKG2C+ fraction of several donors.

TCRdb re-called the 5' RACE reads; one entry per CDR3 protein, DNA not given. The repertoire table contains fewer than 550,000 distinct CDR3 sequences. The chain links TRBV28 to TRBJ1-2; TCRdb returns TRBD1, unconfirmable since there is no DNA. The clonotype originates from a woman aged 45-65 years in good health. Sequencing used blood T cells: a sorted CD56 or NKG2C T cell subset, CD4+ or CD8+ T cells, or bulk PBMC T cells (not recorded which). The CDR3: CASSRKGTGYTF.